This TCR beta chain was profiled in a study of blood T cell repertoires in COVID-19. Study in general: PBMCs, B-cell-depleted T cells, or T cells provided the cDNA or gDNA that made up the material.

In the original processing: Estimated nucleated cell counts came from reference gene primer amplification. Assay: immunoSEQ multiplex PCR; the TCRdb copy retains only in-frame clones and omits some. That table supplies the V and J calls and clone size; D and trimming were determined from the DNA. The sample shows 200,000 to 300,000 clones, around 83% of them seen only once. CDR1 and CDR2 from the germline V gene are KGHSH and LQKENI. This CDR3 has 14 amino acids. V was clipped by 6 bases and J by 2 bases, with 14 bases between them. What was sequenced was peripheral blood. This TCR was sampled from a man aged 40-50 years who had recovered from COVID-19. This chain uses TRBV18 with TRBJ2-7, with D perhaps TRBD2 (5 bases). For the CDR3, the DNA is TGTGCCAGCTCCCTAGGCGGGCAGACCTACGAGCAGTACTTC. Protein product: CASSLGGQTYEQYF.